These 28 T cell receptor beta chains came from one sample sequenced in a study of spatial heterogeneity in lung cancer. General study results and limits: Within tumors, counts of expanded alpha and beta TCRs tracked tumor mutation counts.

Their antigens remain unidentified. From the 5' RACE reads, TCRdb called clonotypes with MiXCR, one entry per CDR3 protein. Of some 10,000 distinct CDR3 sequences listed, roughly 15% are singletons. Time point reported: sample taken at primary tumor resection. Sequencing was performed on lung tumor tissue, taken at surgery. All receptors come from a male donor with early-stage non-small cell lung cancer.

Within the sample, this clonotype is medium-sized. V and J are TRBV6-5 and TRBJ1-6, with TRBD1 matching over 7 bases. Germline-derived CDR1 and CDR2 are MNHEY and SVGAGI. With 6 bases clipped from V and 8 bases from J, the junction kept 10 bases outside the gene matches. The CDR3 consists of 15 residues. The CDR3 DNA follows: TGTGCCAGCAGAGTTACGAAACAGGGGCATTCACCCCTCCACTTT. Residues: CASRVTKQGHSPLHF.

This clonotype ranks as medium-sized. The chain uses TRBV7-6 and TRBJ2-3; 10 positions agree with TRBD2. The V segment lost 1 base and the J segment 4 bases; nucleotides outside the gene matches: 5. The length of the CDR3 is 16 residues. The germline V gene encodes CDR1 SGHVS and CDR2 FNYEAQ. The CDR3 is CASSLDVLAGADTQYF. The CDR3 DNA follows: TGTGCCAGCAGCTTAGACGTCCTAGCGGGAGCAGATACGCAGTATTTT.

There are many counts of this clonotype. The chain employs TRBV7-9 and TRBJ2-5; D is unclear. Per the germline V gene, CDR1 is SEHNR and CDR2 is FQNEAQ (reference sequence). The CDR3 runs 11 residues. V lost 1 base, J lost 5 bases, and 2 bases lay in between. The CDR3 reads CASSLDETQYF. CDR3 DNA: TGTGCCAGCAGCTTAGACGAGACCCAGTACTTC.

This clonotype is labeled as medium-sized. The gene calls are TRBV6-5 and TRBJ2-5; unclear D gene. CDR1 and CDR2 from the germline V gene are MNHEY and SVGAGI. V was clipped by 0 bases and J by 5 bases, with 13 bases between them. This CDR3 contains 15 residues. The CDR3 sequence is CASSYSGFHRETQYF. CDR3 sequence (DNA): TGTGCCAGCAGTTACTCTGGGTTCCATCGGGAGACCCAGTACTTC.

There are a few counts of this clonotype. The chain uses TRBV20-1 and TRBJ1-3, with D unclear. The CDR3 contains 14 residues. V lost 4 bases and J lost 5, with 15 bases in between. Germline CDR1 DFQATT, CDR2 SNEGSKA (reference sequence). CDR3 coding DNA: TGCAGTGCTAACTTCCCGGGCACCCGAAACACCATATATTTT. Its protein product is CSANFPGTRNTIYF.

By share, this clonotype ranks as medium-sized. The J gene is TRBJ2-7, the V gene TRBV10-3; D is possibly TRBD2 (5 bases). Trimming took 10 bases from V and 0 from J, leaving 19 bases between them. Germline CDR1 is ENHRY and CDR2 is SYGVKD. The CDR3 totals 15 residues. The CDR3, as DNA: TGTGCCACCACGGCTGAGGGCATAAGCTCCTACGAGCAGTACTTC. Translated, it gives CATTAEGISSYEQYF.

This clonotype occurred a few times. The chain uses TRBV27 and TRBJ1-5, with no clear D. This CDR3 is 12 amino acids long. Deletions cut 5 bases from V and 10 bases from J, with 12 bases between. The germline gives CDR1 MNHEY, CDR2 SMNVEV (reference sequence). CDR3 sequence (DNA): TGTGCCAGCAGTCGACCGAGTCTCCCCCAGCATTTT. This codes for CASSRPSLPQHF.

This clonotype was seen at least ten times. The V gene is TRBV12-3 or TRBV12-4, the J gene TRBJ1-5, with D hard to call. V lost 4 bases to trimming and J lost 9 bases, with 13 bases between them. The CDR3 spans 13 residues. CDR3 sequence reads: CASSSQLAGPQHF. As DNA, the CDR3 is TGTGCCAGCAGTTCGCAGCTAGCGGGGCCCCAGCATTTT.

The J gene is TRBJ2-7, the V gene TRBV28, with 14 bases fitting TRBD2. The trim removed 6 bases at V and 7 bases at J, leaving 5 bases unmatched. The CDR3 loop spans 14 amino acids. Germline assignment: CDR1 MDHEN and CDR2 SYDVKM. In DNA, the CDR3 is TGTGCCAGCAGGACTAGCGGGAGGGCGATGGAGCAGTACTTC. It translates to CASRTSGRAMEQYF.

V gene TRBV12-3 or TRBV12-4 combines with J gene TRBJ2-1, with 9 bases lining up with TRBD2. With V trimmed by 5 bases and J by 7 bases, 9 bases remained unmatched. This CDR3 region has 15 residues. CDR3 protein: CASSPSGTSNNEQFF. The CDR3 DNA reads as TGTGCCAGCAGTCCTTCCGGGACTAGCAATAATGAGCAGTTCTTC.

There are many counts of this clonotype. The J gene is TRBJ2-1, the V gene TRBV5-4; D is uncertain. CDR1 and CDR2 (germline): SGHNT, YYREEE (reference sequence). The length of the CDR3 is 15 residues. Trimming pared 6 bases from V and 2 bases from J, leaving 15 bases between. CDR3 DNA: TGTGCCAGCAAACCGGACCTAGTTGCCTACAATGAGCAGTTCTTC. The encoded protein is CASKPDLVAYNEQFF. Looking up the rest from reference TRBV5-4 and TRBJ2-1 gives the full variable domain: ETGVTQSPTHLIKTRGQQVTLRCSSQSGHNTVSWYQQALGQGPQFIFQYYREEENGRGNFPPRFSGLQFPNYSSELNVNALELDDSALYLCASKPDLVAYNEQFFGPGTRLTVL.

With regard to this clonotype: A single base separates this from a much larger clone, so it may be a read error. This sequence joins TRBV11-2 and TRBJ2-7, with 7 positions matching TRBD2. Germline lookup yields CDR1 SGHAT and CDR2 FQNNGV. The CDR3 contains 16 residues. Here the CDR3 reads CVSSSLKGSGSYEQYF. The CDR3 bases are TGTGTCAGCAGCTCCCTCAAAGGTAGCGGGTCCTACGAGCAGTACTTC.

This clonotype was recorded a few times. The CDR3 sequence: CASSGDRGLYEQYF. The CDR3 DNA follows: TGTGCCAGCAGTGGGGACAGGGGTTTATACGAGCAGTACTTC. The chain recombines TRBV7-9 with TRBJ2-7; 10 bases agree with TRBD1. V lost 6 bases to trimming and J lost 4 bases; unmatched junction nucleotides: 6. Germline lookup yields CDR1 SEHNR and CDR2 FQNEAQ (reference sequence). The CDR3 loop spans 14 amino acids.

This clonotype qualifies as medium-sized. The chain has TRBV20-1 and TRBJ2-1; the match to TRBD2 covers 13 bases. The V gene's germline CDR1 is DFQATT and CDR2 SNEGSKA (reference sequence). The CDR3 runs 15 residues. Trimming cost V 6 bases and J 1 base; bases outside gene matches: 3. CDR3 loop: CSARGLAGSYNEQFF. CDR3 coding DNA: TGCAGTGCCAGGGGACTAGCGGGGTCCTACAATGAGCAGTTCTTC.

Only one count was recorded for this clonotype. The chain is built from TRBV6-4 and TRBJ2-3; D remains unclear. CDR1 MRHNA and CDR2 SNTAGT come from the germline V gene. The CDR3 sequence is 13 residues long. V was clipped by 2 bases and J by 2 bases, with 5 bases between them. CDR3 amino acids: CASSDKTTDTQYF. The CDR3 DNA is TGTGCCAGCAGTGACAAGACCACAGATACGCAGTATTTT.

This clonotype was seen ten or more times. The genes are TRBV6-5 and TRBJ2-1, with TRBD1 matching over 9 bases. Germline V gives CDR1 MNHEY, CDR2 SVGAGI. After removal of 2 bases from V and 10 bases from J, the junction contained 9 bases not matched to a gene. The CDR3 has 15 amino acids. The CDR3: CASSYTGGQGEEQFF. In DNA, the CDR3 is TGTGCCAGCAGTTACACCGGGGGACAGGGAGAGGAGCAGTTCTTC.

This clonotype was seen many times. This chain joins TRBV4-1 and TRBJ1-5, with a possible D match to TRBD1 (6 bases). This CDR3 region has 19 residues. Per the germline V gene, CDR1 is MGHRA and CDR2 is YSYEKL. V shed 1 base and J shed 3 bases, with 22 bases lying between them. CDR3 in amino acids: CASSQGTAKGQGINQPQHF. In DNA, the CDR3 is TGCGCCAGCAGCCAAGGGACCGCAAAGGGGCAGGGGATCAATCAGCCCCAGCATTTT.

The table lists this clonotype with a few counts. The chain recombines TRBV27 with TRBJ2-3; TRBD2 might be the D (5 bases). Germline-derived CDR1 and CDR2 are MNHEY and SMNVEV (reference sequence). CDR3 length equals 13 residues. V dropped 5 bases and J dropped 8 bases, with 14 bases sitting between them. The CDR3 region is CASSRLSGGTQYF. In DNA, the CDR3 is TGTGCCAGCAGTCGGCTGTCTGGAGGTACGCAGTATTTT.

This clonotype has at least ten counts. The V call is TRBV18, the J call TRBJ1-1; a weak D match, TRBD1 (6 bases). The CDR3 is 14 residues long. V dropped 5 bases and J dropped 1 base, with 11 bases sitting between them. Per germline, CDR1 KGHSH and CDR2 LQKENI. Written as DNA, the CDR3 is TGTGCCAGCTCATACACAGGGACGAACACTGAAGCTTTCTTT. Translation gives CASSYTGTNTEAFF.

The chain couples TRBV7-2 to TRBJ2-7; 13 bases match TRBD2. Germline V CDR1 and CDR2: SGHTA, FQGNSA. The trim removed 6 bases at V and 5 bases at J, leaving 4 bases unmatched. The CDR3 has 14 residues. The CDR3 DNA reads TGTGCCAGCAGGGCCGGGACTAGCGGGAACGAGCAGTACTTC. Its translation: CASRAGTSGNEQYF. Drawing the rest from reference TRBV7-2 and TRBJ2-7, the complete variable domain is GAGVSQSPSNKVTEKGKDVELRCDPISGHTALYWYRQSLGQGLEFLIYFQGNSAPDKSGLPSDRFSAERTGGSVSTLTIQRTQQEDSAVYLCASRAGTSGNEQYFGPGTRLTVT.

By its share, this clonotype is medium-sized. Written as DNA, the CDR3 is TGTGCCAGCACCGGTCTGTGGGCGGGAGGAAGCAATGAGCAGTTCTTC. This gives the protein CASTGLWAGGSNEQFF. The chain employs TRBV7-8 and TRBJ2-1, with 8 positions matching TRBD2. This CDR3 comprises 16 residues. With V trimmed by 7 bases and J by 6 bases, 14 bases remained unmatched. Per the germline V gene, CDR1 is SGHVS and CDR2 is FQNEAQ.

The chain links TRBV20-1 to TRBJ2-7; 10 bases fit TRBD1. Germline values: CDR1 DFQATT, CDR2 SNEGSKA (reference sequence). V shed 3 bases and J 4 bases; nucleotides not matched to a gene: 6. The CDR3 covers 14 residues. The CDR3 region is CSARRDRGHYEQYF. CDR3 coding DNA: TGCAGTGCTAGGAGAGACAGGGGGCATTACGAGCAGTACTTC.

This chain uses TRBV7-8 with TRBJ2-7; D is ambiguous. Germline lookup yields CDR1 SGHVS and CDR2 FQNEAQ. The CDR3 consists of 11 residues. V lost 0 bases, J lost 7 bases, and 4 bases lay in between. The CDR3 loop reads CASSLAREQYF. The CDR3 DNA reads as TGTGCCAGCAGCTTAGCGAGGGAGCAGTACTTC.

In its sample, this clonotype is medium-sized (0.01 to 0.1%). V is TRBV4-1 and J is TRBJ1-6; D is ambiguous. Trimming stripped 1 base from V and 5 bases from J, with 9 bases between. This CDR3 region has 15 residues. Germline CDR1 MGHRA, CDR2 YSYEKL. The CDR3 DNA sequence: TGCGCCAGCAGCCAAGGCCTGCCCCATAATTCACCCCTCCACTTT. Translation gives CASSQGLPHNSPLHF.

This clonotype has at least ten counts. J is TRBJ2-1 and V is TRBV3-1; no clear D gene. CDR1 is LGHDT, CDR2 YNNKEL, per germline (reference sequence). This CDR3 is built from 14 residues. Trimming took off 1 base at V and 5 bases at J, with 9 bases between the two ends. The CDR3 DNA sequence: TGTGCCAGCAGCCAAGCAAACTGGGACAATGAGCAGTTCTTC. Protein sequence: CASSQANWDNEQFF.

This clonotype has more than one count but fewer than ten. The chain combines TRBV6-2 or TRBV6-3 with TRBJ2-4; TRBD1 matches at 9 bases. Trimming removed 5 bases from V and 8 bases from J; junction bases left unmatched: 10. The CDR3 has 15 amino acids. The germline CDR1 and CDR2 sequences are MNHEY and SVGEGT. CDR3 loop: CASSPSRTGADIQYF. The CDR3 coding sequence is TGTGCCAGCAGTCCCTCCCGGACAGGGGCGGACATTCAGTACTTC.

There are many counts of this clonotype. V usage is TRBV7-3 and J usage is TRBJ2-1, with TRBD1 matching 10 bases. Germline CDR1 reads SGHTA; CDR2 reads FQGTGA. With V trimmed by 5 bases and J by 10 bases, 8 bases remained unmatched. The CDR3 loop spans 14 amino acids. CDR3 sequence reads: CASSGGTGAGEQFF. The CDR3 DNA sequence: TGTGCCAGCAGCGGAGGGACAGGGGCCGGGGAGCAGTTCTTC.

The rearrangement uses TRBV29-1 and TRBJ2-3; 10 nucleotides agree with TRBD2. V shed 7 bases and J 0 bases; nucleotides not matched to a gene: 7. CDR3 length: 15 amino acids. Germline V gives CDR1 SQVTM, CDR2 ANQGSEA. In nucleotides, the CDR3 is TGCAGCGCCACTCCGACTAGCGGGAGCACAGATACGCAGTATTTT. Translation gives CSATPTSGSTDTQYF.